A single TCR beta chain is shown here with its context. Germline CDR1 reads SNHLY; CDR2 reads FYNNEI. CDR3 length: 13 amino acids. V was shortened by 7 bases and J by 1 base, with 10 bases between the two germline ends. The sample is drawn from a study of T cell responses to AZD1222 COVID-19 vaccine. Sequencing used immunoSEQ multiplex PCR; TCRdb keeps in-frame clones, though not all of them. The sample has around 130,000 clones, 80% to 95% seen once. This sequence joins TRBV2 and TRBJ1-1, with unresolved D. Sequenced here: peripheral blood, sampled 28 days after the second AZD1222 dose. The clonotype comes from an adult who received the AZD1222 COVID-19 vaccine. In DNA, the CDR3 is TGTGCCAGCATAGGGCAGAAGAACACTGAAGCTTTCTTT. It is translated as CASIGQKNTEAFF. The entire variable domain, with the rest obtained from reference TRBV2 and TRBJ1-1, is as follows: EPEVTQTPSHQVTQMGQEVILRCVPISNHLYFYWYRQILGQKVEFLVSFYNNEISEKSEIFDDQFSVERPDGSNFTLKIRSTKLEDSAMYFCASIGQKNTEAFFGQGTRLTVV.